The 30 T cell receptor beta chains in this list originate from one sample, sequenced in a study of blood T cell repertoires in COVID-19. The repertoire was sequenced with immunoSEQ multiplex PCR; TCRdb's copy has only in-frame clones and lacks some. Counted here are nearly 250,000 clones, more than 80% occurring once; the ten biggest clones make up around 1%. The sample taken for sequencing was PBMCs or T cells enriched from blood (not recorded which). Every receptor here comes from a man between 45 and 60 years old who had been exposed to COVID-19.

The V call is TRBV2, the J call TRBJ1-5; D might be TRBD1 (6 bases). Per germline, CDR1 SNHLY and CDR2 FYNNEI. This CDR3 has 15 residues. V was trimmed by 4 bases and J by 2 bases, leaving 12 bases between them. CDR3 sequence: CASSGQVAGNQPQHF. CDR3 sequence (DNA): TGTGCCAGCAGTGGACAGGTGGCGGGCAATCAGCCCCAGCATTTT. Filled out from reference TRBV2 and TRBJ1-5, the complete variable domain reads EPEVTQTPSHQVTQMGQEVILRCVPISNHLYFYWYRQILGQKVEFLVSFYNNEISEKSEIFDDQFSVERPDGSNFTLKIRSTKLEDSAMYFCASSGQVAGNQPQHFGDGTRLSIL.

The chain employs TRBV7-2 and TRBJ1-5; D call uncertain. The germline gives CDR1 SGHTA, CDR2 FQGNSA. Trimming removed 1 base at V and 1 base at J, with 8 bases between. The CDR3 totals 15 residues. In DNA, the CDR3 is TGTGCCAGCAGCTTAGAAGGAGGAAGCAATCAGCCCCAGCATTTT. This sequence encodes CASSLEGGSNQPQHF.

The rearrangement links TRBV5-1 to TRBJ2-1; D gene uncertain. V was pared by 0 bases and J by 7 bases, with 5 bases between. CDR3 size: 12 residues. The germline V gene has CDR1 SGHRS and CDR2 YFSETQ. CDR3 bases: TGCGCCAGCAGCTTGGAAGCAAATGAGCAGTTCTTC. This gives the protein CASSLEANEQFF. The whole variable domain, remainder taken from reference TRBV5-1 and TRBJ2-1, is KAGVTQTPRYLIKTRGQQVTLSCSPISGHRSVSWYQQTPGQGLQFLFEYFSETQRNKGNFPGRFSGRQFSNSRSEMNVSTLELGDSALYLCASSLEANEQFFGPGTRLTVL.

The CDR3 region has the DNA TGTGCCAGCAGTTTAGTAGGACAGGGTAGGAATGAGCAGTTCTTC. Translation: CASSLVGQGRNEQFF. The chain has TRBV28 and TRBJ2-1, with 8 bases aligning to TRBD1. Per the germline V gene, CDR1 is MDHEN and CDR2 is SYDVKM. The CDR3 spans 15 residues. Trimming took 2 bases from V and 7 from J; bases not matched to a gene: 7. Filled out from reference TRBV28 and TRBJ2-1, the complete variable domain reads DVKVTQSSRYLVKRTGEKVFLECVQDMDHENMFWYRQDPGLGLRLIYFSYDVKMKEKGDIPEGYSVSREKKERFSLILESASTNQTSMYLCASSLVGQGRNEQFFGPGTRLTVL.

The J gene is TRBJ1-2, the V gene TRBV7-8; the D is unclear. CDR3 length: 14 residues. Per germline, CDR1 SGHVS and CDR2 FQNEAQ. The V gene lost 3 bases and the J gene lost 4 bases, with 12 bases spanning the gap. As DNA, the CDR3 is TGTGCCAGCAGCTTTAAATCTAGTCCCTATGGCTACACCTTC. This sequence encodes CASSFKSSPYGYTF. Filled out from reference TRBV7-8 and TRBJ1-2, the complete variable domain reads GAGVSQSPRYKVAKRGQDVALRCDPISGHVSLFWYQQALGQGPEFLTYFQNEAQLDKSGLPSDRFFAERPEGSVSTLKIQRTQQEDSAVYLCASSFKSSPYGYTFGSGTRLTVV.

Notes on this clone: Within the sample, other DNA sequences also encode this same CDR3. This chain uses TRBV18 with TRBJ2-2; 7 bases are a match to TRBD1. This CDR3 region has 15 residues. The V gene's germline CDR1 is KGHSH and CDR2 LQKENI. Trimming cost V 3 bases and J 0 bases; bases outside gene matches: 1. In DNA, the CDR3 is TGTGCCAGCTCACCTGGGACAGCGAACACCGGGGAGCTGTTTTTT. Translating it yields CASSPGTANTGELFF.

This clone was detected only a few times. CDR3 in amino acids: CASSPTAGLSYNEQFF. The CDR3 bases are TGTGCCAGCAGCCCCACCGCGGGACTCTCCTACAATGAGCAGTTCTTC. The chain carries TRBV9 and TRBJ2-1; TRBD2 might be the D (6 bases). V lost 4 bases and J lost 0, with 14 bases in between. CDR1 and CDR2 from the germline V gene are SGDLS and YYNGEE. The length of the CDR3 is 16 residues.

The V gene is TRBV11-3, the J gene TRBJ2-1; 9 nucleotides agree with TRBD1. Trimming cost V 3 bases and J 1 base; bases outside gene matches: 1. This CDR3 has 15 amino acids. In germline, CDR1 is SGHNT, CDR2 YENEEA. The CDR3: CASSFDRGSYNEQFF. In nucleotides, the CDR3 is TGTGCCAGCAGCTTCGACAGGGGGTCCTACAATGAGCAGTTCTTC.

This chain joins TRBV19 and TRBJ2-1; 11 bases are a match to TRBD2. V trimming: 6 bases; J trimming: 1 base; junction bases outside the gene matches: 2. Germline values: CDR1 LNHDA, CDR2 SQIVND (reference sequence). CDR3 length equals 15 residues. The chain's CDR3 is CASRGTSGSYNEQFF. CDR3 coding DNA: TGTGCCAGTAGGGGGACTAGCGGTTCCTACAATGAGCAGTTCTTC. The full variable domain, completed using reference TRBV19 and TRBJ2-1, is DGGITQSPKYLFRKEGQNVTLSCEQNLNHDAMYWYRQDPGQGLRLIYYSQIVNDFQKGDIAEGYSVSREKKESFPLTVTSAQKNPTAFYLCASRGTSGSYNEQFFGPGTRLTVL.

The J gene is TRBJ2-2, the V gene TRBV6-5; weak D call: TRBD1 (7 bases). V dropped 5 bases and J dropped 8 bases, with 15 bases sitting between them. The CDR3 has 14 amino acids. Germline CDR1 MNHEY, CDR2 SVGAGI. CDR3: CASSRTGEVGELFF. The CDR3 DNA is TGTGCCAGCAGTCGAACAGGGGAGGTGGGGGAGCTGTTTTTT.

The J gene is TRBJ1-2, the V gene TRBV6-5, with D perhaps matching TRBD1 (5 bases). The V and J ends lost 11 bases and 1 base respectively, with 8 bases between them. The CDR3 is 11 amino acids. From germline, CDR1 is MNHEY and CDR2 SVGAGI. The CDR3 DNA sequence: TGTGCCGGAGGGGTTAACTATGGCTACACCTTC. Translating gives CAGGVNYGYTF.

With respect to this clone: At one end the junction does not follow the germline gene, possibly because of a read error. The chain has TRBV6-5 and TRBJ2-7; 11 nucleotides line up with TRBD2. CDR3 length equals 15 residues. CDR1 and CDR2 from the germline V gene are MNHEY and SVGAGI. The CDR3 nucleotides are TGTGCCAGCATCAGGCTAGCGGGGGGCTCCAACGAGCAGTACTTC. This encodes CASIRLAGGSNEQYF.

This chain uses TRBV28 with TRBJ1-2; D possibly corresponds to TRBD1 (5 bases). This CDR3 has 13 residues. Trimming shortened V by 6 bases and J by 2 bases, and 10 bases separated the two germline ends. Germline V CDR1 and CDR2: MDHEN, SYDVKM. Here the CDR3 reads CASRHRNNYGYTF. CDR3 nucleotide sequence: TGTGCCAGCAGGCACAGGAACAACTATGGCTACACCTTC.

The chain joins TRBV14 to TRBJ1-2; D not certain. Per the germline V gene, CDR1 is SGHDN and CDR2 is FVKESK. V lost 2 bases and J lost 14, with 18 bases in between. The CDR3 spans 13 residues. DNA of the CDR3: TGTGCCAGCAGCCAACCCTTCGGTGACGGGGAAACCTTC. This codes for CASSQPFGDGETF. Filled out from reference TRBV14 and TRBJ1-2, the complete variable domain reads EAGVTQFPSHSVIEKGQTVTLRCDPISGHDNLYWYRRVMGKEIKFLLHFVKESKQDESGMPNNRFLAERTGGTYSTLKVQPAELEDSGVYFCASSQPFGDGETFGSGTRLTVV.

The genes are TRBV7-9 and TRBJ1-1; D perhaps matches TRBD1 (5 bases). The germline CDR1 and CDR2 sequences are SEHNR and FQNEAQ (reference sequence). V lost 5 bases and J lost 3, with 10 bases in between. The CDR3 sequence is 13 residues long. The CDR3 DNA sequence: TGTGCCAGCAGCGCTACAGGTTACACTGAAGCTTTCTTT. It yields the protein CASSATGYTEAFF.

The chain links TRBV18 to TRBJ1-1; TRBD1 is a possible D gene (6 bases). This CDR3 contains 13 residues. The germline V gene has CDR1 KGHSH and CDR2 LQKENI. V was trimmed by 6 bases and J by 5 bases, leaving 13 bases between them. The CDR3 reads CASSAGVGTEAFF. CDR3 DNA: TGTGCCAGCTCCGCAGGGGTAGGGACTGAAGCTTTCTTT.

The chain joins TRBV28 to TRBJ1-2; 8 bases agree with TRBD1. V trimming: 5 bases; J trimming: 3 bases; junction bases outside the gene matches: 2. This CDR3 comprises 13 residues. Germline assignment: CDR1 MDHEN and CDR2 SYDVKM. The CDR3 protein is CASSPRGHYGYTF. CDR3 nucleotide sequence: TGTGCCAGCAGTCCCAGGGGGCACTATGGCTACACCTTC.

J is TRBJ2-3 and V is TRBV11-2; 8 nucleotides agree with TRBD2. V trimming: 0 bases; J trimming: 6 bases; junction bases outside the gene matches: 11. This CDR3 has 17 amino acids. Germline CDR1 SGHAT, CDR2 FQNNGV. The CDR3 DNA sequence: TGTGCCAGCAGCTTAGATCTCTCGGGAGGGGAGAAGGATACGCAGTATTTT. The encoded protein is CASSLDLSGGEKDTQYF.

This chain uses TRBV12-5 with TRBJ1-6; D gene unclear. CDR1 is LGHNT, CDR2 FRNRAP, per germline. Between the trimmed V and J ends, which lost 3 bases and 8 bases, there was a span of 8 bases. This CDR3 has 13 amino acids. In DNA, the CDR3 is TGTGCTAGTGGTTTAGAGTCGGATTCACCCCTCCACTTT. As protein: CASGLESDSPLHF.

The chain recombines TRBV6-5 with TRBJ2-3; maybe TRBD2 (6 bases). Trimming removed 5 bases at V and 5 bases at J, with 14 bases between. The CDR3 contains 14 residues. Per the germline V gene, CDR1 is MNHEY and CDR2 is SVGAGI. Here the CDR3 reads CASSPHGGLDTQYF. As DNA, the CDR3 is TGTGCCAGCAGTCCCCATGGGGGGTTAGATACGCAGTATTTT.

This chain links TRBV6-5 with TRBJ2-7; a possible D gene is TRBD2 (5 bases). This CDR3 spans 12 amino acids. Trimming removed 10 bases from V and 6 bases from J, with 16 bases in between. Germline V CDR1 and CDR2: MNHEY, SVGAGI. The chain's CDR3 is CATSQAGGEQYF. Written as DNA, the CDR3 is TGTGCCACGTCCCAGGCAGGAGGCGAGCAGTACTTC.

CDR3: CASSPLQATNSGNTIYF. The CDR3 DNA reads as TGTGCCAGCTCACCACTCCAGGCAACCAACTCTGGAAACACCATATATTTT. The chain couples TRBV18 to TRBJ1-3; no clear D gene. CDR3 length equals 17 residues. The V gene lost 1 base and the J gene lost 0 bases, with 13 bases spanning the gap. CDR1 is KGHSH and CDR2 is LQKENI in the germline V gene.

The chain has TRBV6-5 and TRBJ2-3; D unresolved. Trimming stripped 6 bases from V and 4 bases from J, with 8 bases between. CDR3 length equals 12 residues. Looked up from germline, CDR1 is MNHEY and CDR2 is SVGAGI. CDR3 amino acids: CASSQDSDTQYF. CDR3 in DNA: TGTGCCAGCAGCCAAGACTCAGATACGCAGTATTTT.

The chain recombines TRBV2 with TRBJ1-6; D might be TRBD1 (5 bases). The CDR3 consists of 12 residues. Per the germline V gene, CDR1 is SNHLY and CDR2 is FYNNEI. Trimming pared 6 bases from V and 7 bases from J, leaving 7 bases between. The CDR3 region has the DNA TGTGCCAGCAGCCGACAGAATTCACCCCTCCACTTT. Amino acids: CASSRQNSPLHF.

This clone showed up just once. The chain combines TRBV30 with TRBJ1-2; TRBD1 aligns across 7 bases. The CDR3 runs 12 residues. Germline CDR1 reads GTSNPN; CDR2 reads SVGIG (reference sequence). Trimming at V came to 4 bases and at J to 6 bases, leaving 5 bases not matched to a gene. The CDR3 loop reads CAWTQDRHGYTF. In DNA, the CDR3 is TGTGCCTGGACTCAGGACAGGCATGGCTACACCTTC.

The chain recombines TRBV19 with TRBJ2-3; tentative D call: TRBD1 (5 bases). The germline gives CDR1 LNHDA, CDR2 SQIVND (reference sequence). The V end was cut by 3 bases, the J end by 0 bases, with 13 bases between. The CDR3 consists of 16 residues. The CDR3 DNA sequence: TGTGCCAGTAGTATTGAGGCCAGACAGAGCACAGATACGCAGTATTTT. The encoded protein is CASSIEARQSTDTQYF.

The J gene is TRBJ1-5, the V gene TRBV5-5; no reliable D call. V shed 4 bases and J shed 3 bases, with 17 bases lying between them. CDR1 SGHKS and CDR2 YYEKEE come from the germline V gene (reference sequence). This CDR3 contains 16 residues. CDR3 sequence reads: CASSPVTTTYNQPQHF. The CDR3 nucleotides are TGTGCCAGCAGCCCCGTAACTACCACCTACAATCAGCCCCAGCATTTT.

The chain couples TRBV11-3 to TRBJ1-1, with D uncertain. The V and J ends lost 6 bases and 3 bases respectively, with 11 bases between them. This CDR3 is built from 13 residues. CDR1 is SGHNT and CDR2 is YENEEA in the germline V gene. CDR3 bases: TGTGCCAGCAGTCTCAGTTTGTACACTGAAGCTTTCTTT. It specifies CASSLSLYTEAFF.

V gene TRBV14 combines with J gene TRBJ2-5, with 7 bases aligning to TRBD2. V was clipped by 5 bases and J by 5 bases; unmatched bases: 14. Looked up from germline, CDR1 is SGHDN and CDR2 is FVKESK. The CDR3 extends over 16 amino acids. DNA for the CDR3: TGTGCCAGCAGCTTTCAGGAGGGGAGGGCCTGGGAGACCCAGTACTTC. Translating gives CASSFQEGRAWETQYF.

J is TRBJ2-3 and V is TRBV9; D may be TRBD2 (6 bases). Germline assignment: CDR1 SGDLS and CDR2 YYNGEE. The CDR3 is 15 amino acids. Trimming cost V 0 bases and J 5 bases, with 13 bases left between them. The CDR3 reads CASSVGGAQGDTQYF. The DNA of the CDR3 is TGTGCCAGCAGCGTAGGCGGGGCCCAGGGAGATACGCAGTATTTT.